A single sample is the source of the 14 T cell receptor beta chains below, sequenced in a study of blood T cell repertoires in COVID-19. The table came from immunoSEQ multiplex PCR; TCRdb's copy has only in-frame clones and leaves some out. Counted here are roughly 190,000 clones, around nine tenths occurring once; the ten biggest clones make up about 6.8%. The sample consisted of peripheral blood. Receptors originate from a woman aged 35 to 49 who had recovered from COVID-19.

The chain combines TRBV5-4 with TRBJ2-7; TRBD1 might be the D (6 bases). The germline V and J ends were trimmed by 3 bases and 3 bases, with 13 bases remaining between them. Germline loops: CDR1 SGHNT, CDR2 YYREEE (reference sequence). The CDR3 length is 14 residues. The CDR3 nucleotides are TGTGCCAGCAGCTCAGGGGACAACTTCTACGAGCAGTACTTC. Translated: CASSSGDNFYEQYF.

In its sample, this clone was seen once. The chain's CDR3 is CASSRQANEQYF. The CDR3, as DNA: TGTGCCAGTAGTAGACAGGCAAATGAGCAGTACTTC. The chain recombines TRBV19 with TRBJ2-7; a weak D match, TRBD1 (6 bases). Looked up from germline, CDR1 is LNHDA and CDR2 is SQIVND (reference sequence). V was cut by 4 bases and J by 7 bases, with 11 bases left in between. This CDR3 is 12 amino acids long.

The count of this clone is one. The chain joins TRBV5-1 to TRBJ2-2; D uncertain. Per germline, CDR1 SGHRS and CDR2 YFSETQ. This CDR3 spans 13 amino acids. Deletions cut 0 bases from V and 7 bases from J, with 7 bases between. The CDR3 DNA follows: TGCGCCAGCAGCTTGGCCTCCCTCGGGGAGCTGTTTTTT. Protein product: CASSLASLGELFF.

This chain joins TRBV27 and TRBJ2-1; 12 positions agree with TRBD2. Germline-derived CDR1 and CDR2 are MNHEY and SMNVEV (reference sequence). With V trimmed by 3 bases and J by 7 bases, 7 bases remained unmatched. The CDR3 loop spans 16 amino acids. CDR3 in amino acids: CASSFETSGSMNEQFF. CDR3 in DNA: TGTGCCAGCAGTTTCGAGACTAGCGGGAGTATGAATGAGCAGTTCTTC.

This chain connects TRBV2 to TRBJ2-5, with 7 bases lining up with TRBD2. With 6 bases clipped from V and 4 bases from J, the junction kept 5 bases outside the gene matches. The CDR3 length is 13 residues. Looked up from germline, CDR1 is SNHLY and CDR2 is FYNNEI. The CDR3 region is CASSRLAGETQYF. In DNA form, the CDR3 reads TGTGCCAGCAGCAGACTAGCCGGAGAGACCCAGTACTTC.

This clone was recorded once. The chain recombines TRBV6-2 or TRBV6-3 with TRBJ2-1; tentative D call: TRBD2 (5 bases). The CDR3 loop spans 13 amino acids. The germline gives CDR1 MNHEY, CDR2 SVGEGT. With 4 bases removed from V and 7 bases from J, the gap between germline ends came to 11 bases. The CDR3 loop is CASSSTRGNEQFF. In DNA form, the CDR3 reads TGTGCCAGCAGTTCCACACGGGGAAATGAGCAGTTCTTC.

The V gene is TRBV3-1 (or the pseudogene TRBV3-2), the J gene TRBJ2-7; 7 bases line up with TRBD2. This CDR3 is built from 12 residues. Germline CDR1 LGHDT, CDR2 YNNKEL (reference sequence). The trim removed 10 bases at V and 6 bases at J, leaving 9 bases unmatched. The CDR3 reads CATKGGTGEQYF. CDR3 nucleotides: TGTGCCACCAAGGGAGGGACGGGCGAGCAGTACTTC.

In its sample, this clone was seen a few times. The J gene is TRBJ2-2, the V gene TRBV24-1; D is perhaps TRBD2 (6 bases). This CDR3 is built from 13 residues. CDR1 and CDR2 (germline): KGHDR, SFDVKD. V lost 9 bases, J lost 4 bases, and 11 bases lay in between. The CDR3 DNA follows: TGTGCCACCGGGACTCCTTCCACCGGGGAGCTGTTTTTT. Translated: CATGTPSTGELFF.

This chain uses TRBV6-2 or TRBV6-3 with TRBJ2-2, with D possibly matching TRBD2 (6 bases). The CDR3 spans 16 residues. Germline loops: CDR1 MNHEY, CDR2 SVGEGT. Between the trimmed V and J ends, which lost 0 bases and 1 base, there was a span of 9 bases. CDR3 sequence reads: CASSYSSGENTGELFF. CDR3 DNA sequence: TGTGCCAGCAGTTACTCGTCGGGGGAGAACACCGGGGAGCTGTTTTTT.

The chain uses TRBV6-6 and TRBJ1-1; D might be TRBD1 (5 bases). The V end lost 3 bases, the J end lost 4 bases, and 15 bases lay between the germline ends. The CDR3 is 15 amino acids. Per germline, CDR1 MNHNY and CDR2 SVGAGI (reference sequence). This chain's CDR3 is CASSYSESGGTEAFF. The CDR3 DNA reads as TGTGCCAGCAGTTATTCCGAATCCGGGGGCACTGAAGCTTTCTTT.

The V gene is TRBV7-8, the J gene TRBJ2-1; D unresolved. The CDR3 length is 15 residues. V gave up 5 bases and J gave up 8 bases, with 19 bases separating them. Germline V lookup: CDR1 SGHVS, CDR2 FQNEAQ. CDR3 in DNA: TGTGCCAGCAGCCGAGGCGTCGGCGGATTCGATGAGCAGTTCTTC. This codes for CASSRGVGGFDEQFF.

This chain joins TRBV5-6 and TRBJ1-6; D remains ambiguous. Per germline, CDR1 SGHDT and CDR2 YYEEEE. CDR3 size: 14 residues. V was trimmed by 4 bases and J by 9 bases, leaving 14 bases between them. Here the CDR3 reads CASSDGVEVSPLHF. The CDR3 DNA reads TGTGCCAGCAGCGATGGTGTTGAGGTTTCACCCCTCCACTTT.

The genes are TRBV6-2 or TRBV6-3 and TRBJ2-7; 14 bases are shared with TRBD2. V shed 5 bases, J shed 3 bases, and the junction held 6 bases outside the gene matches. The CDR3 sequence is 16 residues long. CDR1 and CDR2 (germline): MNHEY, SVGEGT. The CDR3 DNA is TGTGCCAGCAGTCTGGGACTAGCGGGAGAGCTCTACGAGCAGTACTTC. Its protein is CASSLGLAGELYEQYF.

CDR3 in amino acids: CASSLRQLSGYTF. As DNA, the CDR3 is TGTGCCAGCAGTCTACGACAGTTGTCTGGCTACACCTTC. This chain connects TRBV6-5 to TRBJ1-2; D may be TRBD1 (5 bases). CDR1 and CDR2 (germline): MNHEY, SVGAGI. Trimming took off 5 bases at V and 7 bases at J, with 14 bases between the two ends. CDR3 length: 13 residues.